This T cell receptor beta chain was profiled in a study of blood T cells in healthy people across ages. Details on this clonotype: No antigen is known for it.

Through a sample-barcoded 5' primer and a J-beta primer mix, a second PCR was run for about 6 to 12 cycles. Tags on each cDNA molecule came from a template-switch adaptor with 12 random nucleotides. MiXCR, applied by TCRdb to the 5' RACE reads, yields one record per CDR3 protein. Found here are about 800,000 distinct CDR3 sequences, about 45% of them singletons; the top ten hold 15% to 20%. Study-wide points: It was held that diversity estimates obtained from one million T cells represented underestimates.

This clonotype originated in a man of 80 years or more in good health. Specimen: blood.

CDR3 sequence reads: CASNLGQTEAFF. The DNA for the CDR3 is TGTGCCAGCAACCTCGGACAAACTGAAGCTTTCTTT. V usage is TRBV6-2 or TRBV6-3 and J usage is TRBJ1-1; tentative D call: TRBD1 (5 bases). CDR1 MNHEY and CDR2 SVGEGT come from the germline V gene. The ends were cut back, 7 bases at V and 5 bases at J, with 11 bases in the middle. This CDR3 contains 12 residues.